Below, 17 T cell receptor beta chains from the same sample are listed, as sequenced in a study of PD-L1 blockade in urothelial cancer. TCRdb's table, derived via immunoSEQ multiplex PCR, lists solely in-frame clones and lacks some. The table has 85,000 to 90,000 clones, around nine tenths seen once. This specimen was PBMCs, taken around atezolizumab (anti-PD-L1) treatment. The source of these receptors is a man aged 55 to 70 with urothelial cancer.

V is TRBV15 and J is TRBJ2-1; a possible D gene is TRBD2 (6 bases). CDR3 length: 15 residues. Germline V gene lookup returns CDR1 LNHNV and CDR2 YYDKDF (reference sequence). The germline V and J ends were trimmed by 0 bases and 3 bases, with 9 bases remaining between them. CDR3: CATSRDRGIYNEQFF. The CDR3 DNA is TGTGCCACCAGCAGAGATCGCGGGATCTACAATGAGCAGTTCTTC.

Worth noting for this clone: The germline gene is not matched at one end of the junction; a read error may be the cause. This chain joins TRBV29-1 and TRBJ1-2; 7 nucleotides agree with TRBD1. CDR3 length equals 10 residues. From germline, CDR1 is SQVTM and CDR2 ANQGSEA. The DNA for the CDR3 is TGCAGCGTTGAAGGGCCAGGACAGGCATTC. As protein: CSVEGPGQAF.

This rearrangement joins TRBV27 to TRBJ1-2; 12 bases match TRBD1. CDR3 length: 17 residues. The germline V gene has CDR1 MNHEY and CDR2 SMNVEV (reference sequence). V lost 3 bases and J lost 7; bases outside the gene matches: 12. CDR3 DNA: TGTGCCAGCAGTTTCTGGGACAGGGGGCGAGGTGTAGGTGGCTACACCTTC. This encodes CASSFWDRGRGVGGYTF.

This clone came up a few times. The CDR3 region is CTSSQERDTINDEQYF. For the CDR3, the DNA is TGCACCAGCAGCCAAGAACGGGACACAATTAACGACGAGCAGTACTTC. J is TRBJ2-7 and V is TRBV1; the DNA was not used to check the table's D call, TRBD1. TRBV1 constitutes a pseudogene. The CDR3 totals 16 residues.

V is TRBV2 and J is TRBJ2-7; TRBD2 matches 11 bases. This CDR3 spans 15 amino acids. The trim removed 9 bases at V and 1 base at J, leaving 8 bases unmatched. CDR1 is SNHLY, CDR2 FYNNEI, per germline. CDR3 sequence: CASREGTSGSYEQYF. The DNA of the CDR3 is TGTGCCAGTCGAGAGGGGACTAGCGGTTCCTACGAGCAGTACTTC.

This clone occurred a few times. This sequence joins TRBV7-3 and TRBJ2-7; D is possibly TRBD1 (7 bases). Germline-derived CDR1 and CDR2 are SGHTA and FQGTGA. This CDR3 comprises 15 residues. The V end lost 5 bases, the J end lost 3 bases, and 17 bases lay between the germline ends. The CDR3 protein is CASSPWAGQIYEQYF. CDR3 in DNA: TGTGCCAGCAGCCCATGGGCGGGACAGATCTACGAGCAGTACTTC.

Details on this clone: At one end the junction does not follow the germline gene, possibly because of a read error. The rearrangement uses TRBV7-7 and TRBJ2-3; TRBD1 matches 7 bases. The CDR3 is 15 amino acids. Germline lookup yields CDR1 SSHAT and CDR2 FNYEAQ (reference sequence). CDR3 region: CASSPTGVLTDTQYF. CDR3 sequence (DNA): TGTGCTAGCAGCCCCACAGGGGTTCTCACAGATACGCAGTATTTT.

This clone was detected once. The V and J genes are TRBV2 and TRBJ1-5; D call uncertain. Trimming removed 3 bases from V and 5 bases from J, with 11 bases in between. The CDR3 is made up of 14 amino acids. CDR1 is SNHLY, CDR2 FYNNEI, per germline. The CDR3 coding sequence is TGTGCCAGCAGTGATTATGACTTCTATCAGCCCCAGCATTTT. Translation: CASSDYDFYQPQHF.

The chain recombines TRBV6-1 with TRBJ2-4; perhaps TRBD2 as D (5 bases). In germline, CDR1 is MNHNS, CDR2 SASEGT. CDR3 length equals 16 residues. With 2 bases removed from V and 0 bases from J, the gap between germline ends came to 11 bases. CDR3 region: CASSELSGLAKNIQYF. Here the CDR3 DNA reads TGTGCCAGCAGTGAATTAAGCGGACTAGCCAAAAACATTCAGTACTTC.

The chain recombines TRBV18 with TRBJ2-5, with 8 positions matching TRBD2. In germline, CDR1 is KGHSH, CDR2 LQKENI. This CDR3 is 16 amino acids long. The trim removed 6 bases at V and 4 bases at J, leaving 13 bases unmatched. The CDR3 region has the DNA TGTGCCAGCTCGCCCTTCTCGGGGGGGGTAGGAGAGACCCAGTACTTC. This encodes CASSPFSGGVGETQYF.

The chain uses TRBV2 and TRBJ1-5; 7 bases fit TRBD1. V dropped 6 bases and J dropped 7; count of bases not matched to a gene: 12. The CDR3 sequence is 15 residues long. Germline V gene lookup returns CDR1 SNHLY and CDR2 FYNNEI. CDR3 loop: CASSPNRQGGQPQHF. The CDR3 coding sequence is TGTGCCAGCAGCCCCAACCGACAGGGTGGCCAGCCCCAGCATTTT.

This clone occurred once. The gene calls are TRBV7-9 and TRBJ2-7, with TRBD1 matching 8 bases. The CDR3 sequence is 14 residues long. Per germline, CDR1 SEHNR and CDR2 FQNEAQ (reference sequence). The junction had 4 bases not matched to a gene; V was cut back by 0 bases and J by 6 bases. The CDR3 protein is CASSLADDRGEQYF. For the CDR3, the DNA is TGTGCCAGCAGCTTAGCTGACGACAGGGGCGAGCAGTACTTC.

The CDR3 DNA is TGTGCCAGCAGTAGCGGACAGGGGGTTTTTGGCTACACCTTC. This encodes CASSSGQGVFGYTF. V gene TRBV27 combines with J gene TRBJ1-2; 10 bases are shared with TRBD1. Trimming at V came to 5 bases and at J to 7 bases, leaving 7 bases not matched to a gene. There are 14 residues in the CDR3. Germline CDR1 is MNHEY and CDR2 is SMNVEV (reference sequence).

The V and J genes are TRBV7-2 and TRBJ2-7; D may be TRBD1 (6 bases). V was cut by 3 bases and J by 0 bases, with 9 bases left in between. Germline V gives CDR1 SGHTA, CDR2 FQGNSA. This CDR3 has 14 residues. The CDR3: CASSLQGSSYEQYF. The DNA for the CDR3 is TGTGCCAGCAGCTTGCAGGGGAGCTCCTACGAGCAGTACTTC.

The chain combines TRBV4-3 with TRBJ2-1; a possible D gene is TRBD1 (5 bases). Germline-derived CDR1 and CDR2 are LGHNA and YSLEER. The CDR3 spans 15 residues. V was cut by 1 base and J by 9 bases, with 16 bases left in between. For the CDR3, the DNA is TGCGCCAGCAGCCAAGCCCGAAGGGCCACAGGTGAGCAGTTCTTC. Its protein is CASSQARRATGEQFF.

This clone was counted a few times. The CDR3, as DNA: TGTGCCAGCAGCATCACAGGGGCGAATCTATACAATGAGCAGTTCTTC. It translates to CASSITGANLYNEQFF. The chain joins TRBV5-6 to TRBJ2-1; 7 bases map to TRBD1. Germline V lookup: CDR1 SGHDT, CDR2 YYEEEE. The CDR3 length is 16 residues. Trimming cost V 4 bases and J 4 bases; bases outside gene matches: 11.

The chain is built from TRBV4-3 and TRBJ1-5; TRBD1 agrees at 8 bases. This CDR3 has 15 residues. Trimming at V came to 0 bases and at J to 7 bases, leaving 5 bases not matched to a gene. The V gene's germline CDR1 is LGHNA and CDR2 YSLEER. CDR3 nucleotide sequence: TGCGCCAGCAGCCAAGATTGGACAGGGAGGCAGCCCCAGCATTTT. Its protein product is CASSQDWTGRQPQHF.